A selection of T cell receptor beta chains follows, all from one sample in a study of regulatory T cells in long-lasting Graves disease. TCRdb passed the multiplex PCR reads through MiXCR, listing each CDR3 protein once. This sample has approximately 690,000 distinct CDR3 sequences; around 32% occur once, and the top ten carry around 40%. The sample in question was peripheral blood mononuclear cells (PBMCs), obtained when the disease was refractory, from a patient treated with antithyroid drugs. These TCRs come from a female donor with Graves disease. The CDR3 runs from the conserved cysteine through the conserved F or W. Each record gives: clone size, J gene, V gene, D gene, CDR3 DNA, CDR3 protein. The D gene is left open where the match is weak. Clone sizes are given selectively: once, few, many, or a class where the clone is expanded.

NA	TRBJ1-2	TRBV29-1	NA	TGCAGCGTTGAAGACACACAAACCTATGGCTACACCTTC	CSVEDTQTYGYTF
NA	TRBJ1-5	TRBV20-1	NA	TGCAGTGCTAGAGATCCCAGCAGGACAAGCAATCAGCCCCAGCATTTT	CSARDPSRTSNQPQHF
NA	TRBJ1-2	TRBV7-9	TRBD1	TGTGCCAGCAGTCAAAGGGCAGGGGGCCATGGCTACACCTTC	CASSQRAGGHGYTF
NA	TRBJ1-1	TRBV5-5	NA	TGTGCCAGCACGGGGGGCATGAACACTGAAGCTTTCTTT	CASTGGMNTEAFF
many	TRBJ2-7	TRBV12-3/TRBV12-4	NA	TGTGCCAGCAGCTTAGTAGGCGGGGGCACCTACGAGCAGTACTTC	CASSLVGGGTYEQYF
many	TRBJ2-7	TRBV6-1	NA	TGTGCCAGCAGACTATACCGAGGTGGTGCCTCCTACGAGCAGTACTTC	CASRLYRGGASYEQYF
many	TRBJ1-2	TRBV2	TRBD1	TGTGCCAGCAGTCCCTTGGGACAGGGGGCGAGTGGTGGTGGCTACACCTTC	CASSPLGQGASGGGYTF
few	TRBJ1-1	TRBV19	NA	TGTGCCAGTAAGGTGAAAAGGGACACTGAAGCTTTCTTT	CASKVKRDTEAFF
few	TRBJ1-6	TRBV20-1	NA	TGCAGTGCTAGAGCCCCGGGACCGATTAATTCACCCCTCCACTTT	CSARAPGPINSPLHF
few	TRBJ1-2	TRBV27	NA	TGTGCCAGCAGTTTAAAACAGGGTCGACGCTACACCTTC	CASSLKQGRRYTF
few	TRBJ2-5	TRBV20-1	NA	TGCAGTGCTTCCAGGCTGGGGGCCGAGGAGACCCAGTACTTC	CSASRLGAEETQYF
NA	TRBJ2-6	TRBV2	NA	TGTGCCAGCAGTGCCCCGGGGGGGGCCAACGTCCTGACTTTC	CASSAPGGANVLTF
once	TRBJ2-1	TRBV7-6	TRBD1	TGTGCCAGCAGCCGGACAGGGGAGGCGTATGAGCAGTTCTTC	CASSRTGEAYEQFF
NA	TRBJ2-7	TRBV5-5	NA	TGTGCCAGCAGCAAAGGACAGCGAAGCTCCTACGAGCAGTACTTC	CASSKGQRSSYEQYF
few	TRBJ2-5	TRBV6-2/TRBV6-3	NA	TGTGCCAGCAGGAGGGGCGCGGGTGAGACCCAGTACTTC	CASRRGAGETQYF
few	TRBJ2-2	TRBV6-5	TRBD1	TGTGCCAGCAGTTACTCGTGGGCCAGGGGGAAGGCCGGGGAGCTGTTTTTT	CASSYSWARGKAGELFF
NA	TRBJ1-2	TRBV29-1	TRBD1	TGCAGCGTAAGGACAGGGGGGAACTATGGCTACACCTTC	CSVRTGGNYGYTF
NA	TRBJ2-7	TRBV5-5	NA	TGTGCCAGCAGCGCTCTATACGGGATATACGAGCAGTACTTC	CASSALYGIYEQYF
NA	TRBJ1-1	TRBV5-1	NA	TGCGCCAGCGTTAGATTTTTCGACTGCATGAACACTGAAGCTTTCTTT	CASVRFFDCMNTEAFF
NA	TRBJ2-1	TRBV11-2	NA	TGTGCCAGCAGCTTAGCGAACAATGAGCAGTTCTTC	CASSLANNEQFF
NA	TRBJ1-4	TRBV6-1	NA	TGTGCCAGCTGGGACCGATCAGGCGGGGATGAAAAACTGTTTTTT	CASWDRSGGDEKLFF
NA	TRBJ1-4	TRBV7-9	NA	TGTGCCAGCAGCTTAACGGGAGCAGGGGCAGGTAAACTGTTTTTT	CASSLTGAGAGKLFF
few	TRBJ2-2	TRBV5-5	NA	TGTGCCAGCAGCTTGCGGGTGGGAGCCGTCACCGGGGAGCTGTTTTTT	CASSLRVGAVTGELFF
NA	TRBJ1-2	TRBV6-1	NA	TGTGCCCGTTCTGCCGGGCCTCGGGGCTACACCTTC	CARSAGPRGYTF
few	TRBJ2-5	TRBV19	NA	TGTGCCAGTACTTCGTCAGAGACCCAGTACTTC	CASTSSETQYF
few	TRBJ1-5	TRBV6-5	TRBD1	TGTGCCAGCAGTTACTCAGGGGGCACCCAGCCCCAGCATTTT	CASSYSGGTQPQHF
few	TRBJ2-5	TRBV7-9	NA	TGTGCCAGCAGCTTCTCGGTCTACCAAGAGACCCAGTACTTC	CASSFSVYQETQYF
NA	TRBJ2-7	TRBV11-2	NA	TGTGCCAGCAGTTACTCGAGGGACCTTTGGGAGCAGTACTTC	CASSYSRDLWEQYF
few	TRBJ1-1	TRBV5-1	NA	TGCGCCAGCAGCTACCGACCCCTTAACAGGAAAGGGGCACATCGGAACACTGAAGCTTTCTTT	CASSYRPLNRKGAHRNTEAFF
few	TRBJ1-1	TRBV20-1	TRBD1	TGCAGTGCTAGTAGGGTTAAGAGGACAGGGGTCACTGAAGCTTTCTTT	CSASRVKRTGVTEAFF
many	TRBJ1-5	TRBV2	NA	TGTGCCAGCAGCGTGATAGATCAGCCCCAGCATTTT	CASSVIDQPQHF
NA	TRBJ2-7	TRBV3-1	NA	TGTGCCAGCAGCCAAGATCGTCTTCTAACGGGTACGTCCGAGCAGTACTTC	CASSQDRLLTGTSEQYF
few	TRBJ1-1	TRBV29-1	NA	TGCAGCGTTGAATACCATACCAACGCCGAAGCTTTCTTT	CSVEYHTNAEAFF
NA	TRBJ1-1	TRBV19	NA	TGTGCCAGTAGTATAACCGGGACCACTGAAGCTTTCTTT	CASSITGTTEAFF
NA	TRBJ1-1	TRBV7-9	NA	TGTGCCAGCAGCAGGACCGGGACGGATAACACTGAAGCTTTCTTT	CASSRTGTDNTEAFF
few	TRBJ2-2	TRBV7-6	NA	TGTGCCAGCAGCTTAGAAGGCGGGGAGCTGTTTTTT	CASSLEGGELFF
few	TRBJ1-6	TRBV5-6	TRBD1	TGTGCCAGCAGACCGACAGGGGGGAGTTCACCCCTCCACTTT	CASRPTGGSSPLHF
few	TRBJ1-1	TRBV6-2/TRBV6-3	NA	TGTGCCAGCAGTTACGACAGACTGTCCCCTGAAGCTTTCTTT	CASSYDRLSPEAFF
few	TRBJ1-2	TRBV12-3/TRBV12-4	NA	TGTGCCAGCTCTGGGGGGGGGGGCTACACCTTC	CASSGGGGYTF
many	TRBJ1-4	TRBV28	NA	TGTGCCAGCAGTTTCAGTAATGAAAAACTGTTTTTT	CASSFSNEKLFF
NA	TRBJ1-2	TRBV25-1	NA	TGTGCCAGCAGTGAATCGGGACTCGGTGGCTACACCTTC	CASSESGLGGYTF
few	TRBJ2-6	TRBV6-1	NA	TGTGCCAGCAGTGAAAAGAGAGCGAGCTCTGGGGCCAACGTCCTGACTTTC	CASSEKRASSGANVLTF
NA	TRBJ2-5	TRBV6-1	TRBD2	TGTGCCAGCAAAAGCTTTGCGGGAGTCGTGGAGACCCAGTACTTC	CASKSFAGVVETQYF
NA	TRBJ2-2	TRBV20-1	NA	TGCAGTTCCCGCCGGCACACCGGGGAGCTGTTTTTT	CSSRRHTGELFF
NA	TRBJ2-7	TRBV20-1	TRBD2	TGCAGTGCTAGACTAGCGGGAGAAAGGGTCTACGAGCAGTACTTC	CSARLAGERVYEQYF
many	TRBJ1-1	TRBV20-1	NA	TGCAGTGCCGCAGGGGTCAACACTGAAGCTTTCTTT	CSAAGVNTEAFF
NA	TRBJ1-1	TRBV20-1	NA	TGCAGTGCTAGAGATATCTTGGGAGGGGCGGTAGGCACTGAAGCTTTCTTT	CSARDILGGAVGTEAFF
many	TRBJ2-7	TRBV11-1	NA	TGTGCCAGCAGCCACCGCAACGGCTACGAGCAGTACTTC	CASSHRNGYEQYF
NA	TRBJ2-1	TRBV10-3	TRBD2	TGTGCCATCAGCCCTACTAGCGGGAGTTTCAATGAGCAGTTCTTC	CAISPTSGSFNEQFF